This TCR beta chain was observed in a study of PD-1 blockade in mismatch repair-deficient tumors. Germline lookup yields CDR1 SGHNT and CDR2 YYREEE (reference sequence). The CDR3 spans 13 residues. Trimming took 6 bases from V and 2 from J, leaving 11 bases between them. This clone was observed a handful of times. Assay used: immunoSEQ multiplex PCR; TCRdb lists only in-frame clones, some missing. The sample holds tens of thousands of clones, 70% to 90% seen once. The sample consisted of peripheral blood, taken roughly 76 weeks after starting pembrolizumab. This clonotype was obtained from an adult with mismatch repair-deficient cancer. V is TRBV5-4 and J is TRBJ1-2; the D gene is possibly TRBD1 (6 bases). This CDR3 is CASNRDNNYGYTF. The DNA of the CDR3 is TGTGCCAGCAACCGGGACAACAACTATGGCTACACCTTC.